These T cell receptor beta chains were read from a single sample in a study of T cell responses to AZD1222 COVID-19 vaccine. Here immunoSEQ multiplex PCR was the method, and the copy in TCRdb shows in-frame clones only, minus some. The data hold about 180,000 clones, with about 91% observed a single time. Material: peripheral blood, obtained 28 days after the second AZD1222 dose. These receptors all stem from an adult who received the AZD1222 COVID-19 vaccine. CDR3s include the opening cysteine and the closing phenylalanine or tryptophan. A D gene is named only where the DNA matches it firmly. Clone size is not always given. Where it is, it says once, few, many or a class for expanded clones.

j_call,v_call,clone_size,d_call,cdr3_aa,cdr3_nt
TRBJ2-6,TRBV5-1,.,.,CASSSSSGANVLTF,TGCGCCAGCAGCTCCAGCTCTGGGGCCAACGTCCTGACTTTC
TRBJ2-5,TRBV5-4,.,TRBD2,CASSPVAGGAVYQETQYF,TGTGCCAGCAGCCCAGTAGCGGGGGGAGCCGTGTACCAAGAGACCCAGTACTTC
TRBJ2-5,TRBV7-8,.,.,CASSLSRGETQYF,TGTGCCAGCAGCTTAAGTCGGGGAGAGACCCAGTACTTC
TRBJ2-5,TRBV5-1,once,TRBD1,CASREVPQGRETQYF,TGCGCCAGTCGTGAGGTTCCACAGGGGAGAGAGACCCAGTACTTC
TRBJ1-2,TRBV2,.,TRBD1,CASSGDRGNYGYTF,TGTGCCAGCAGTGGGGACAGGGGTAACTATGGCTACACCTTC
TRBJ2-1,TRBV15,.,TRBD1,CATSRGGLGTGVLF,TGTGCCACCAGCAGAGGGGGCTTGGGGACAGGGGTGCTCTTC
TRBJ2-7,TRBV3-1/TRBV3-2,.,TRBD1,CASSEGALRDEQYF,TGTGCCAGCAGCGAGGGGGCCCTACGGGACGAGCAGTACTTC
TRBJ2-3,TRBV5-4,.,TRBD2,CASSSRTSGGTDTQYF,TGTGCCAGCAGCTCTCGGACTAGCGGGGGAACAGATACGCAGTATTTT
TRBJ1-1,TRBV12-3/TRBV12-4,once,.,CASTPTGVTEAFF,TGTGCCAGCACCCCTACGGGGGTCACTGAAGCTTTCTTT
TRBJ1-6,TRBV4-3,.,.,CASSQRGRGDSPLHF,TGCGCCAGCAGCCAACGAGGCAGGGGCGATTCACCCCTCCACTTT
TRBJ1-4,TRBV5-1,.,TRBD1,CASSRSGTERGKLFF,TGCGCCAGCAGCCGATCCGGGACAGAACGGGGAAAACTGTTTTTT
TRBJ1-4,TRBV9,.,.,CASSVIGLPNEKLFF,TGTGCCAGCAGCGTAATAGGGCTTCCTAATGAAAAACTGTTTTTT
TRBJ1-1,TRBV10-3,.,TRBD1,CAISEPPGTGVTEAFF,TGTGCCATCAGTGAGCCCCCCGGGACAGGGGTCACTGAAGCTTTCTTT
TRBJ1-6,TRBV27,.,.,CASSLRGYNSPLHF,TGTGCCAGCAGTTTACGGGGCTATAATTCACCCCTCCACTTT
TRBJ2-7,TRBV2,.,.,CASSEVGDIGLSEQYF,TGTGCCAGCAGTGAAGTGGGGGACATAGGGCTATCCGAGCAGTACTTC
TRBJ2-6,TRBV7-3,.,TRBD1,CASSRAGTGGAGANVLTF,TGTGCCAGCAGCCGGGCCGGGACAGGGGGCGCTGGGGCCAACGTCCTGACTTTC